This T cell receptor (beta chain) was captured in a study of cytomegalovirus exposure and HLA in healthy donors. Study-wide points: When presence/absence was analysed, sequencing depth was taken to be roughly uniform across donors. Reportedly, HLA-A and HLA-B alleles of most subjects were accurately predicted from TCR beta.

Vbeta (60) and Jbeta (13) primers were used in the PCR. In the authors' methods: Per a later analysis, the number of unique TCR beta chains was approximately 73 million, of which 9 million to 14 million were shared. Sequencing was performed with immunoSEQ multiplex PCR; in TCRdb, only in-frame clones are kept and a portion is missing. V, J and clone size reflect that table, while D and trimming were determined from the DNA. Of about 100,000 clones in the sample, about 86% were seen once. V shed 2 bases and J 1 base; nucleotides not matched to a gene: 2. Per the germline V gene, CDR1 is MDHEN and CDR2 is SYDVKM. The CDR3 extends over 15 amino acids. As to this clone: Its antigen is as yet unknown.

The sequence was obtained from a woman aged 70-85 years in good health and CMV-seropositive. The chain employs TRBV28 and TRBJ2-7; TRBD2 matches 10 bases. Sequencing was carried out using PBMCs. Here the CDR3 reads CASSLSGRVSYEQYF. The CDR3 DNA is TGTGCCAGCAGTTTAAGCGGGAGGGTATCCTACGAGCAGTACTTC.